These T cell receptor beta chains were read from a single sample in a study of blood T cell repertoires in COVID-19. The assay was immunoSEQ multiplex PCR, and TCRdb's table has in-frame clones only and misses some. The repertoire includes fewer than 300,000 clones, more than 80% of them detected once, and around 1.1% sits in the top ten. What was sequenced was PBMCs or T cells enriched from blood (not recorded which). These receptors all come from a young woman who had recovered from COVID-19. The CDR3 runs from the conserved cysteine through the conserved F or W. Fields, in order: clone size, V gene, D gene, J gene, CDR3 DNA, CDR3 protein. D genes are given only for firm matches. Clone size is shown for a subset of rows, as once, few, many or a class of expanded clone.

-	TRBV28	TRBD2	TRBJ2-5	TGTGCCAGCAGAGCCGGGACTAAGGGGACCCAGTACTTC	CASRAGTKGTQYF
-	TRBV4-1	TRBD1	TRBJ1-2	TGCGCCAGCAGCCAAGTGCCGGGACAGGGGGCTTTTAACTATGGCTACACCTTC	CASSQVPGQGAFNYGYTF
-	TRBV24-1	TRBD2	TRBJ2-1	TGTGCCACCAGTGCCCCCAGGGATGCGGGAGGGATATGGGATGAGCAGTTCTTC	CATSAPRDAGGIWDEQFF
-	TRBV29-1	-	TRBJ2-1	TGCAGCGTTCCACAGGCCAATGAGCAGTTCTTC	CSVPQANEQFF
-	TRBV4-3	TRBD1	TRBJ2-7	TGCGCCAGCAGCCAAGATTATTCCGGACAGGGGGCTAGCGAGCAGTACTTC	CASSQDYSGQGASEQYF
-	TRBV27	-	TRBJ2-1	-	CASSSSGLSYNEQFF
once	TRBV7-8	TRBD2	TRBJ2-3	TGTGCCAGCAGCTCCTTAGCGGGAGGGGTCGGGACAGATACGCAGTATTTT	CASSSLAGGVGTDTQYF
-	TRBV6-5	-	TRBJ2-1	TGTGCCAGCAGTTATTGGGACTCCAATGAGCAGTTCTTC	CASSYWDSNEQFF
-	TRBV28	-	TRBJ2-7	TGTGCCAGCAGTCCCGGCCTGAGGCCGCCCTACGAGCAGTACTTC	CASSPGLRPPYEQYF
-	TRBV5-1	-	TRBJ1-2	TGCGCCAGCAGCTTGGAGGGGCAGGGGCGTAGGTATGGCTACACCTTC	CASSLEGQGRRYGYTF
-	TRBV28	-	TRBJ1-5	TGTGCCAGCAGACCTGACAGGTATAGCAATCAGCCCCAGCATTTT	CASRPDRYSNQPQHF
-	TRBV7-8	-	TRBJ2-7	TGTGCCAGCAGCTTAAGCGGTGGCTACGAGCAGTACTTC	CASSLSGGYEQYF
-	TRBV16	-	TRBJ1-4	TGTGCCAGCACGCGCAGGGCTAATGAAAAACTGTTTTTT	CASTRRANEKLFF
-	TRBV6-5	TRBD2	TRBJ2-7	TGTGCCAGCAGTTGGGCGACTAGCGGGAGCTACGAGCAGTACTTC	CASSWATSGSYEQYF
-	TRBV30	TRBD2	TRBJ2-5	TGTGCCTGGGAGGGGCGGACTAGCGGGAGACTAGAGACCCAGTACTTC	CAWEGRTSGRLETQYF
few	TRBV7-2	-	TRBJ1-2	TGTGCCAGCAGCTTAGCGGCAGGGTCTAACTATGGCTACACCTTC	CASSLAAGSNYGYTF
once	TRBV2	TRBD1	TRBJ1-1	TGTGCCAGCAGTCAAAGACAGGGGGGAAACACTGAAGCTTTCTTT	CASSQRQGGNTEAFF
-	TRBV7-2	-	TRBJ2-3	TGTGCCAGCAGCTTTATTAGCGGAGCAGATACGCAGTATTTT	CASSFISGADTQYF
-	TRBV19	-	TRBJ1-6	TGTGCCAGTAGTATTTGGGGGCGAACGGATAATTCACCCCTCCACTTT	CASSIWGRTDNSPLHF
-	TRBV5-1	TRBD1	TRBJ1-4	TGCGCCAGCAGCCCGGGGACAGGGGGTTGGAATGAAAAACTGTTTTTT	CASSPGTGGWNEKLFF
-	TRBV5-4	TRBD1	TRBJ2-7	TGTGCCAGCAGCTTGGGAGGGACAGGGCCCTACGAGCAGTACTTC	CASSLGGTGPYEQYF
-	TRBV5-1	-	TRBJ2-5	TGCGCCAGCAGCTTGCTCCAAGAGACCCAGTACTTC	CASSLLQETQYF
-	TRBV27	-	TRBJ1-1	TGTGCCAGCAGTTTATATAAGGGGAGGGGGGAGAACACTGAAGCTTTCTTT	CASSLYKGRGENTEAFF
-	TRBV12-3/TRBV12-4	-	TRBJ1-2	TGTGCCAGCAGTCCCTCCGGGAGTTATGGCTACACCTTC	CASSPSGSYGYTF
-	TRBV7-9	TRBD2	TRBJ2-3	TGTGCCAGCAGCTCCCGACTAGCGGGTGGCACAGATACGCAGTATTTT	CASSSRLAGGTDTQYF
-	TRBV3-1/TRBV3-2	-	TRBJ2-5	TGTGCCAGCAGCCAAGCGATTAGTGAGACCCAGTACTTC	CASSQAISETQYF
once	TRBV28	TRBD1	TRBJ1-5	TGTGCCAGCAGCCCGGACAGGGGGCTCATGGATGGCAATCAGCCCCAGCATTTT	CASSPDRGLMDGNQPQHF
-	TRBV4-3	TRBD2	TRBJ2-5	TGCGCCAGCAGCCAAGACGGACTAGCGGGGCAAGAGACCCAGTACTTC	CASSQDGLAGQETQYF
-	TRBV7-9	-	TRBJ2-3	TGTGCCAGCAGCTCAGGGCAGTTTGTGGAAGATACGCAGTATTTT	CASSSGQFVEDTQYF
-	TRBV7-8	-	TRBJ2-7	TGTGCCAGCAGTTTCGGACAGAGGGACGAGCAGTACTTC	CASSFGQRDEQYF
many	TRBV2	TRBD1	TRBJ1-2	TGTGCCAGTGAGGCCGGGACAGCGTTATATGGCTACACCTTC	CASEAGTALYGYTF